This T cell receptor (beta chain) was recorded in a study of blood T cell repertoires in COVID-19. On the study more broadly: The cDNA or gDNA used as material had been derived from T cells, B-cell-depleted T cells, or PBMCs.

Libraries were prepared by immunoSEQ multiplex PCR; TCRdb keeps only in-frame clonotypes and omits some of them. The repertoire consists of around 81,000 clones, with 80% to 90% occurring once and the leading ten covering about 4.4%. The length of the CDR3 is 15 residues. The ends were cut back, 1 base at V and 6 bases at J, with 16 bases in the middle. Germline V CDR1 and CDR2: SGHTA, FQGNSA. The rearrangement links TRBV7-2 to TRBJ2-7, with a possible D match to TRBD2 (7 bases). This clonotype was obtained from an elderly woman with acute or convalescent COVID-19. The sequencing sample was made of peripheral blood. The DNA of the CDR3 is TGTGCCAGCAGCTTAGGTGGCGGGGGCCTCATCGAGCAGTACTTC. Its protein is CASSLGGGGLIEQYF. The full variable domain, with the rest looked up from reference TRBV7-2 and TRBJ2-7, is GAGVSQSPSNKVTEKGKDVELRCDPISGHTALYWYRQSLGQGLEFLIYFQGNSAPDKSGLPSDRFSAERTGGSVSTLTIQRTQQEDSAVYLCASSLGGGGLIEQYFGPGTRLTVT.